This record covers a single T cell receptor (beta chain). The antigen this receptor binds is unknown. The input lacks base qualities; no much larger clone sits a single base away. This entry belongs to a study of human T cells and chemical hapten exposure (dated by TCRdb to the early 2020s). Describing the broader study: For sensitization, 2% DPC in acetone was applied to a roughly 2 cm by roughly 2 cm area of upper inner arm skin. Patients additionally received weekly therapeutic DPC doses to the scalp throughout the approximately 22-week study period. Patch testing was performed on the upper back with Finn chambers containing 0.01% DPC, and the patch tests were scored after 6 days according to International Contact Dermatitis Research Group standards. The patient cohort, mostly female, included alopecia areata with under or over 50% scalp involvement, alopecia totalis and alopecia universalis. Libraries were pooled for sequencing, and variation in per-sample TCR yields was attributed mainly to small differences in library volumes within the pool. Peripheral blood TCR repertoire changes were tracked in vivo in alopecia patients during primary and secondary sensitization to the hapten diphenylcyclopropenone (DPC). Blood was sampled from patients pre-sensitization (week 0) and at 2, 6 and about 24 weeks after DPC sensitization. Twenty-nine alopecia patients provided blood for TCR sequencing at one to four time points (pre-sensitization, 2, 6 and 24 weeks).

Library generation was performed with RACE. TCRdb shows the sequencer as NextSeq 500. Library preparation attached unique molecular identifiers to individual cDNA molecules for quantitative, reproducible TCR counting. Both TCR alpha and TCR beta chains were sequenced from each blood RNA sample. Regarding the original processing steps: A median of around 100,000 TCRs per sample was observed, with a range of about 23,224 to 690,600. V, J and CDR3 annotation of the TCR reads was carried out using the Decombinator software suite. To make PS versus PT1 abundance plots, every sample was subsampled to the same number of TCRs (28,000). Expanded TCRs were defined as absent before sensitization and observed at least eight times at the 2-week time point. TCRdb trimmed the raw reads at Q25, called clones with MiXCR and kept productive beta chains. One record per CDR3 amino acid sequence lists the most common genes and DNA. The V and J calls come from TCRdb's annotation, not from the publication. The sample records 350,000 or so distinct CDR3 sequences, under 8% of which are singletons. Approximately 8.9% of the sample is held by the ten biggest clonotypes.

Broad study findings and their caveats: Significantly more large CDR3 similarity clusters were formed by expanded TCRs than by pre-sensitization or healthy control sets, consistent with antigen-driven responses. Alopecia, a presumed autoimmune disease, was present in all patients, so the immune response of the patients might differ from that of healthy individuals. No change with DPC sensitization was found in the number of TCRs above 1 in 1000 frequency, and no evidence of global repertoire structure alterations was found. Repeated subsampling changed both the strength of the expansion versus patch-test correlation and the threshold at which that correlation became significant. Patch test score correlated positively with the number of PT1 expanded TCRs, reaching significance at thresholds 8, 16 and 32 but not at 4.

Trimming costs V 5 bases and J 11 bases, and their ends lie 13 bases apart. Measured from the cysteine to the phenylalanine, the CDR3 is 12 residues long. The sequence is cut down to CDR3 DNA, 36 bases in frame from base 1. Per the publication, the time point label means: patch test 1, 2 weeks after DPC sensitization. What the treatment or condition label conveys for this sample: therapeutic diphenylcyclopropenone sensitization with weekly scalp DPC. At every patch-test visit, the blood draw took place before the patch test was put on. Patients were eligible if aged 18 to 70, diagnosed with alopecia and judged suitable for DPC therapy, and pregnant patients were excluded. Unfractionated whole blood was collected in Tempus Blood RNA tubes, and total RNA was extracted from that blood.

In this chain, TRBV12-3 or TRBV12-4 is recombined with TRBJ1-5; the D segment cannot be called with confidence. Here the sequenced sample was whole blood, taken in connection with sensitization to the hapten diphenylcyclopropenone (DPC). The sequence came from a woman under 30 with alopecia areata. Some clones in this sample may be carry-over from other donors' samples. The CDR3 in this case is CASSVVGRAQHF. The sequence in DNA is TGTGCCAGCAGTGTGGTTGGCCGAGCCCAGCATTTT.